This T cell receptor beta chain emerged from a study of T cells in Graves' hyperthyroidism and ophthalmopathy. RNA transcripts yielded amplified TCR beta CDR3 regions. In the first-round RT-PCR of the TCR CDR3, the HTBI primer set was used. TCRdb analysed the multiplex PCR reads with MiXCR anew, one entry per CDR3 protein. This sample carries 150,000 or so distinct CDR3 sequences, around 20% of them seen once, and the ten largest clones take more than 60%. In this sample, this clonotype turned up many times. V lost 6 bases, J lost 0 bases, and 12 bases lay in between. The CDR3 is 15 residues long. Germline lookup yields CDR1 MNHEY and CDR2 SMNVEV (reference sequence).

The chain has TRBV27 and TRBJ1-5, with D hard to call. The sample was blood. The source of this sequence is a woman aged 50 to 65 with Graves' hyperthyroidism that later progressed to Graves' ophthalmopathy. Here the CDR3 reads CASRGGIYSNQPQHF. In DNA form, the CDR3 reads TGTGCCAGCAGGGGAGGGATATATAGCAATCAGCCCCAGCATTTT.